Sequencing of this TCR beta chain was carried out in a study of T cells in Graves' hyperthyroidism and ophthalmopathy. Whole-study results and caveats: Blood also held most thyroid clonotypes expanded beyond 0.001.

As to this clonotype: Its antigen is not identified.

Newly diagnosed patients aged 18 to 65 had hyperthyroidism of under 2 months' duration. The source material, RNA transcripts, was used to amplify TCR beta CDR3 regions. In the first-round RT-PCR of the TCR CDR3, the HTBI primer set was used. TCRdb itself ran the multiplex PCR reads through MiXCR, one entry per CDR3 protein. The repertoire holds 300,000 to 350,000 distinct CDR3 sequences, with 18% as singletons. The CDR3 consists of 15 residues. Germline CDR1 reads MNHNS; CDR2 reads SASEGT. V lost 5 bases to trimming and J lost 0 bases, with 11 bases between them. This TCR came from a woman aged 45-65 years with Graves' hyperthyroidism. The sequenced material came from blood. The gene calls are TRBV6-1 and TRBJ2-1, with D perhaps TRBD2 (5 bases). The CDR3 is CASSTDGGSYNEQFF. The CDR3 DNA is TGTGCCAGCAGTACGGACGGAGGCTCCTACAATGAGCAGTTCTTC.